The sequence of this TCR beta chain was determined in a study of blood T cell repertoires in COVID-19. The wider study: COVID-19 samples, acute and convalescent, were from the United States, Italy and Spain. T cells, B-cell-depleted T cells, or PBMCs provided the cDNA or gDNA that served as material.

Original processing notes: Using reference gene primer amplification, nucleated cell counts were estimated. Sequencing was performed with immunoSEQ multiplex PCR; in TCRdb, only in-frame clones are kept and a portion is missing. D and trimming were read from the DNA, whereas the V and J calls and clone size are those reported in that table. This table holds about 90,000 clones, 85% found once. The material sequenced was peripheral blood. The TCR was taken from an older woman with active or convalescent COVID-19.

The CDR3 region is CASSKLQGPDTQYF. The CDR3, as DNA: TGTGCCAGCAGCAAGCTACAGGGCCCAGATACGCAGTATTTT. The chain carries TRBV7-2 and TRBJ2-3; TRBD1 is a possible D gene (6 bases). Germline V gives CDR1 SGHTA, CDR2 FQGNSA. The CDR3 contains 14 residues. With 5 bases removed from V and 4 bases from J, the gap between germline ends came to 13 bases.